Listed here are 22 T cell receptor beta chains from one sample, sequenced in a study of CD8 T cells in ankylosing spondylitis listed by TCRdb under 2017. Library preparation was by 5' RACE. The data were produced on an Illumina HiSeq 2500. The raw public data were reprocessed by TCRdb itself: fastp quality trimming at Q25, MiXCR clonotype calling, in-frame beta chains only. CDR3 protein sequences are deduplicated, and each keeps its most common genes and DNA. This sample holds 150,000 to 200,000 distinct CDR3 sequences; approximately 9.9% were observed only once. More than 13% of the sample is in the top ten clones. The sequencing input was blood, either unsorted or a sorted T cell fraction (not recorded which). The source is a female donor with ankylosing spondylitis or in good health (not recorded which).

The chain carries TRBV5-1 and TRBJ2-7, with unresolved D. Trimming took 2 bases from V and 3 from J, leaving 9 bases between them. The germline CDR1 and CDR2 sequences are SGHRS and YFSETQ. The CDR3 covers 13 residues. CDR3 residues: CASSFGTGYEQYF. The CDR3, as DNA: TGCGCCAGCAGCTTTGGCACTGGCTACGAGCAGTACTTC.

This clonotype has more than one count but fewer than ten. The junction shows a germline mismatch at one end, possibly a read error. The rearrangement links TRBV13 to TRBJ2-5; a weak D match, TRBD2 (5 bases). Germline-derived CDR1 and CDR2 are PRHDT and FYEKMQ (reference sequence). CDR3 length: 12 amino acids. The CDR3 bases are TGTGCCAGCAGCTACGGGAAGGAGACACAGTACTTC. This translates into CASSYGKETQYF.

This clonotype was counted only a few times. This chain uses TRBV9 with TRBJ2-2; the match to TRBD1 covers 8 bases. CDR1 SGDLS and CDR2 YYNGEE come from the germline V gene. CDR3 length equals 17 residues. J gave up 1 base and V 0 bases, and 5 bases lay outside the gene matches. The CDR3 DNA follows: TGTGCCAGCAGCGTAGCCCTGGGACAGGAGAACACCGGGGAGCTGTTTTTT. It yields the protein CASSVALGQENTGELFF.

The J gene is TRBJ1-1, the V gene TRBV12-3 or TRBV12-4; D is perhaps TRBD1 (5 bases). Trimming removed 2 bases at V and 8 bases at J, with 9 bases between. The CDR3 runs to 12 residues. CDR3: CASSLMGGEAFF. DNA for the CDR3: TGTGCCAGCAGTTTAATGGGGGGAGAAGCTTTCTTT.

The chain recombines TRBV12-3 or TRBV12-4 with TRBJ2-1; 10 bases are a match to TRBD2. J lost 8 bases, V lost 3 bases, and 4 bases had no gene match. The CDR3 loop spans 14 amino acids. In DNA, the CDR3 is TGTGCCAGCAGTTTTCAGCGGGAGGGGTATGAGCAGTTCTTC. Encoded protein: CASSFQREGYEQFF.

The chain employs TRBV7-2 and TRBJ2-1, with 10 bases identical to TRBD2. The germline CDR1 and CDR2 sequences are SGHTA and FQGNSA. V was pared by 6 bases and J by 4 bases, with 9 bases of the junction left unmatched. The length of the CDR3 is 16 residues. CDR3 region: CASRETGTSVYNEQFF. For the CDR3, the DNA is TGTGCCAGCAGAGAAACCGGGACTAGCGTATACAATGAGCAGTTCTTC.

The J gene is TRBJ2-3, the V gene TRBV5-1; the D is unclear. The V gene's germline CDR1 is SGHRS and CDR2 YFSETQ. Trimming stripped 4 bases from V and 4 bases from J, with 13 bases between. The CDR3 has 14 residues. CDR3 in amino acids: CASSPRSPSDTQYF. The CDR3 nucleotides read TGCGCCAGCAGCCCCAGATCCCCTTCAGATACGCAGTATTTT.

In this sample, this clonotype turned up a few times. The rearrangement uses TRBV7-3 and TRBJ1-1, with D possibly matching TRBD1 (5 bases). V gave up 6 bases and J gave up 3 bases, with 14 bases separating them. Per germline, CDR1 SGHTA and CDR2 FQGTGA. The CDR3 covers 14 residues. The DNA for the CDR3 is TGTGCCAGCAGTCACGGGACTATGGACACTGAAGCTTTCTTT. Amino acid sequence: CASSHGTMDTEAFF.

The chain employs TRBV27 and TRBJ2-1; TRBD2 matches at 8 bases. The trim removed 3 bases at V and 5 bases at J, leaving 0 bases unmatched. The CDR3 is 13 residues long. Germline V gives CDR1 MNHEY, CDR2 SMNVEV (reference sequence). The CDR3 nucleotides are TGTGCCAGCAGTTTCGGGGGGGACAATGAGCAGTTCTTC. Protein product: CASSFGGDNEQFF.

There are a few counts of this clonotype. The J gene is TRBJ2-1, the V gene TRBV11-3, with 10 bases lining up with TRBD2. V lost 5 bases to trimming and J lost 3 bases; unmatched junction nucleotides: 7. Germline V lookup: CDR1 SGHNT, CDR2 YENEEA. The CDR3 has 16 amino acids. The CDR3 region has the DNA TGTGCCAGCAGCCCATGGACTAGCGGAAACTACAATGAGCAGTTCTTC. Amino acids: CASSPWTSGNYNEQFF.

The chain joins TRBV9 to TRBJ1-1; tentative D call: TRBD1 (5 bases). The CDR3 runs to 14 residues. Germline CDR1 reads SGDLS; CDR2 reads YYNGEE. V lost 0 bases to trimming and J lost 7 bases, with 13 bases between them. The CDR3 loop is CASSVDNIQGEAFF. In DNA form, the CDR3 reads TGTGCCAGCAGCGTAGATAATATTCAGGGTGAAGCTTTCTTT.

This clonotype was seen a few times. This sequence joins TRBV11-1 and TRBJ2-1; TRBD2 agrees at 16 bases. With V trimmed by 4 bases and J by 6 bases, 9 bases remained unmatched. The CDR3 has 18 residues. Germline V gene lookup returns CDR1 SGHAT and CDR2 FQDESV (reference sequence). The CDR3 spells CASSSGLAGGIPSNEQFF. The CDR3 DNA is TGTGCCAGCAGCTCGGGACTAGCGGGAGGGATACCAAGCAATGAGCAGTTCTTC.

The chain is built from TRBV7-9 and TRBJ2-7, with D tentatively TRBD1 (6 bases). The CDR3 contains 14 residues. Germline CDR1 is SEHNR and CDR2 is FQNEAQ (reference sequence). Trimming removed 2 bases from V and 0 bases from J, with 8 bases in between. The CDR3 is CASSLTGISYEQYF. The CDR3 DNA sequence: TGTGCCAGCAGCTTAACAGGGATCTCCTACGAGCAGTACTTC.

This clonotype was seen more than once but under ten times. The chain joins TRBV5-1 to TRBJ2-3; 7 nucleotides agree with TRBD2. The CDR3 is 12 amino acids. Germline V lookup: CDR1 SGHRS, CDR2 YFSETQ. J was trimmed by 11 bases and V by 0 bases; bases with no gene match: 3. The CDR3 region is CASSLGGLEQYF. CDR3 in DNA: TGCGCCAGCAGCTTGGGAGGACTAGAGCAGTATTTT.

The CDR3 loop is CATSIGPTSATDTQYF. The DNA for the CDR3 is TGTGCCACCAGCATTGGCCCGACTAGCGCCACAGATACGCAGTATTTT. J is TRBJ2-3 and V is TRBV15; 8 nucleotides align to TRBD2. The CDR3 runs 16 residues. Germline-derived CDR1 and CDR2 are LNHNV and YYDKDF (reference sequence). After removal of 4 bases from V and 2 bases from J, the junction contained 8 bases not matched to a gene.

The chain is built from TRBV20-1 and TRBJ1-2; D is unresolved. The CDR3 has 10 residues. Germline CDR1 reads DFQATT; CDR2 reads SNEGSKA (reference sequence). V was cut by 6 bases and J by 8 bases, with 10 bases left in between. CDR3 in amino acids: CSAADSGYTF. The CDR3 DNA sequence: TGCAGTGCCGCTGATTCCGGCTACACCTTC.

This clonotype was picked up many times. The CDR3: CASSLDSSSYEQYF. DNA of the CDR3: TGTGCCAGCAGCTTAGATTCTTCCTCCTACGAGCAGTACTTC. This chain uses TRBV7-6 with TRBJ2-7; D is unresolved. CDR1 is SGHVS and CDR2 is FNYEAQ in the germline V gene. The CDR3 has 14 residues. V was cut by 1 base and J by 0 bases, with 7 bases left in between.

The chain is built from TRBV5-1 and TRBJ1-2; 8 bases map to TRBD1. V was pared by 4 bases and J by 6 bases, with 11 bases of the junction left unmatched. This CDR3 spans 15 amino acids. Germline V gene lookup returns CDR1 SGHRS and CDR2 YFSETQ. The CDR3 nucleotides read TGCGCCAGCAGCCGAACCTCAGGGGGCGCAGATGGCTACACCTTC. This codes for CASSRTSGGADGYTF.

This clonotype was seen repeatedly, ten times or more. The chain couples TRBV4-2 to TRBJ2-7; possible D gene TRBD2, 5 bases. V was cut by 2 bases and J by 0 bases, with 8 bases left in between. Per germline, CDR1 LGHNA and CDR2 YNFKEQ. The CDR3 length is 14 residues. The CDR3: CASSQRESSYEQYF. Written as DNA, the CDR3 is TGTGCCAGCAGCCAACGGGAAAGCTCCTACGAGCAGTACTTC.

This clonotype was seen more than once but under ten times. V usage is TRBV4-1 and J usage is TRBJ1-2; D uncertain. CDR1 and CDR2 (germline): MGHRA, YSYEKL. V lost 0 bases, J lost 2 bases, and 7 bases lay in between. The CDR3 sequence is 14 residues long. This chain's CDR3 is CASSQDRANYGYTF. The CDR3 coding sequence is TGCGCCAGCAGCCAAGATCGGGCCAACTATGGCTACACCTTC.

This clonotype was recorded at least ten times. The chain combines TRBV7-9 with TRBJ2-7; D is possibly TRBD1 or TRBD2 (5 bases each). CDR3 length: 14 residues. Germline CDR1 SEHNR, CDR2 FQNEAQ (reference sequence). V dropped 5 bases and J dropped 6 bases, with 17 bases sitting between them. The CDR3 nucleotides read TGTGCCAGCAGCCCACCGAATGGGGGTGGCGAGCAGTACTTC. Translated, it gives CASSPPNGGGEQYF.

This clonotype was detected many times. This chain connects TRBV9 to TRBJ2-1; D gene uncertain. Deletions cut 0 bases from V and 12 bases from J, with 22 bases between. Looked up from germline, CDR1 is SGDLS and CDR2 is YYNGEE. The CDR3 has 16 residues. The CDR3 nucleotides are TGTGCCAGCAGCGTAGAGAGGTCAGTCATCAAAGCTTCGCAGTTCTTC. Encoded protein: CASSVERSVIKASQFF.